These T cell receptor beta chains were read from a single sample in a study of blood T cell repertoires in COVID-19. TCRdb keeps only in-frame clones here, not all; method: immunoSEQ multiplex PCR. Of fewer than 150,000 clones listed, roughly 84% were seen once; the top ten hold 8% to 8.5%. The sample taken for sequencing was peripheral blood. The source is a woman in her seventies who had recovered from COVID-19. The CDR3 runs from the conserved cysteine through the conserved F or W. D genes are given only for firm matches. The size of a clone is reported for some rows only, either as once, few or many, or as a class for expanded clones.

clone size	D gene	J gene	V gene	CDR3 protein	CDR3 DNA
.	.	TRBJ2-5	TRBV9	CASSVAGSEETQYF	TGTGCCAGCAGCGTAGCTGGTAGCGAGGAGACCCAGTACTTC
once	TRBD1	TRBJ1-2	TRBV27	CASSFSGDRGVDGYTF	TGTGCCAGCAGTTTCTCGGGGGACAGGGGGGTTGATGGCTACACCTTC
.	TRBD1	TRBJ1-2	TRBV7-2	CASSLGQGGYGYTF	TGTGCCAGCAGCCTGGGACAGGGAGGGTATGGCTACACCTTC
once	TRBD2	TRBJ2-1	TRBV18	CASSRTSGRAYNEQFF	TGTGCCAGCTCTCGGACTAGCGGGAGGGCCTACAATGAGCAGTTCTTC
.	.	TRBJ1-2	TRBV6-5	CASSARRGTVTF	TGTGCCAGCAGCGCGCGGAGGGGCACAGTCACCTTC
.	.	TRBJ2-3	TRBV28	CASTLSGSRTDTQYF	TGTGCCAGCACCCTATCTGGGAGTCGGACAGATACGCAGTATTTT
.	.	TRBJ2-1	TRBV5-5	CASSPRTWEQFF	TGTGCCAGCAGCCCACGAACTTGGGAGCAGTTCTTC
.	.	TRBJ1-2	TRBV9	CASSPPGTIGRRGYTF	TGTGCCAGCAGCCCCCCCGGGACAATCGGCCGGCGTGGCTACACCTTC
.	TRBD1	TRBJ2-7	TRBV24-1	CATSDHPGTGRYEQYF	TGTGCCACCAGTGACCACCCAGGGACAGGACGCTACGAGCAGTACTTC
.	.	TRBJ2-3	TRBV10-1	CASSEPLGGKKDTQYF	TGCGCCAGCAGTGAGCCACTTGGGGGGAAAAAAGATACGCAGTATTTT
few	TRBD1	TRBJ1-1	TRBV6-2/TRBV6-3	CASSPRQGGWYTEAFF	TGTGCCAGCAGCCCTAGACAGGGGGGGTGGTACACTGAAGCTTTCTTT
.	.	TRBJ2-1	TRBV6-2/TRBV6-3	CASSYKSQGNEQFF	TGTGCCAGCAGTTATAAATCTCAGGGCAATGAGCAGTTCTTC
.	.	TRBJ2-7	TRBV3-1/TRBV3-2	CASSQHSSYEQYF	TGTGCCAGCAGCCAACACAGCTCCTACGAGCAGTACTTC
.	TRBD1	TRBJ2-2	TRBV27	CASLPRQGAWELFF	TGTGCCAGCCTTCCTCGGCAGGGGGCATGGGAGCTGTTTTTT
few	.	TRBJ2-2	TRBV2	CASRAGELFF	TGTGCCAGCAGGGCTGGGGAGCTGTTTTTT
.	TRBD1	TRBJ2-1	TRBV7-2	CASSLSGGFYNEQFF	TGTGCCAGCAGCCTATCAGGGGGCTTCTACAATGAGCAGTTCTTC
few	TRBD2	TRBJ2-7	TRBV6-1	CASSELRGLGWWQYF	TGTGCCAGCAGTGAACTTAGGGGACTAGGGTGGTGGCAGTACTTC
.	.	TRBJ1-1	TRBV9	CASSVGGRYEGTEAFF	TGTGCCAGCAGCGTAGGCGGGCGGTACGAGGGCACTGAAGCTTTCTTT
.	TRBD1	TRBJ2-7	TRBV2	CASMGTGGYEQYF	TGTGCCAGCATGGGGACAGGGGGCTACGAGCAGTACTTC
.	.	TRBJ2-4	TRBV18	CASSQGGAQNIQYF	TGTGCCAGCTCACAAGGAGGGGCTCAAAACATTCAGTACTTC
.	TRBD1	TRBJ1-2	TRBV7-2	CASSLASGGVYGYTF	TGTGCCAGCAGCTTAGCATCAGGGGGCGTCTATGGCTACACCTTC
.	.	TRBJ2-7	TRBV3-1/TRBV3-2	CASSQGITYEQYF	TGTGCCAGCAGCCAAGGTATAACCTACGAGCAGTACTTC
once	.	TRBJ2-7	TRBV28	CASSLGIGGFAAYEQYF	TGTGCCAGCAGTTTGGGGATCGGCGGGTTCGCCGCCTACGAGCAGTACTTC
.	TRBD1	TRBJ2-6	TRBV6-2/TRBV6-3	CASSYPTGVAGANVLTF	TGTGCCAGCAGTTACCCGACAGGGGTGGCTGGGGCCAACGTCCTGACTTTC
.	.	TRBJ2-7	TRBV28	CASRFQGMNEQYF	TGTGCCAGCAGGTTCCAGGGAATGAACGAGCAGTACTTC
.	TRBD1	TRBJ1-4	TRBV25-1	CASSQWTGWYEKLFF	TGTGCCAGCAGTCAATGGACAGGGTGGTATGAAAAACTGTTTTTT
.	.	TRBJ2-3	TRBV12-3/TRBV12-4	CASSLGTTDTQYF	TGTGCCAGCAGTTTGGGGACAACCGATACGCAGTATTTT
.	.	TRBJ2-1	TRBV5-4	CASSPGQPSLQNEQFF	TGTGCCAGCAGCCCCGGACAGCCTTCTCTACAGAATGAGCAGTTCTTC
.	TRBD1	TRBJ1-4	TRBV19	CASTPQGNEKLFF	TGTGCCAGTACCCCACAGGGGAATGAAAAACTGTTTTTT
.	.	TRBJ1-5	TRBV3-1/TRBV3-2	CASSQYDRPPHF	TGTGCCAGCAGCCAGTACGACAGGCCTCCGCATTTT
once	.	TRBJ2-6	TRBV5-1	CASSLQGSGANVLTF	TGCGCCAGCAGCTTGCAGGGCTCTGGGGCCAACGTCCTGACTTTC
.	.	TRBJ1-1	TRBV7-2	CASSFRGGAFNTEAFF	TGTGCCAGCAGCTTTAGGGGGGGAGCTTTCAACACTGAAGCTTTCTTT
few	TRBD1	TRBJ1-5	TRBV18	CASSRGQPHQPQHF	TGTGCCAGCTCACGGGGACAGCCACATCAGCCCCAGCATTTT
.	.	TRBJ1-5	TRBV6-2/TRBV6-3	CASSYDRIIGQPQHF	TGTGCCAGCAGTTATGACAGGATCATTGGTCAGCCCCAGCATTTT
.	.	TRBJ1-2	TRBV3-1/TRBV3-2	CASSQETGLSYTF	TGTGCCAGCAGCCAAGAAACAGGCTTGAGCTACACCTTC
few	TRBD1	TRBJ1-1	TRBV5-1	CASSVTGEYPEAFF	TGCGCCAGCAGTGTCACAGGGGAATACCCTGAAGCTTTCTTT
.	.	TRBJ2-3	TRBV9	CASSVGASPSTDTQYF	TGTGCCAGCAGCGTAGGGGCTAGCCCTAGCACAGATACGCAGTATTTT
.	.	TRBJ2-1	TRBV3-1/TRBV3-2	CASSQEGGLRGEQFF	TGTGCCAGCAGCCAAGAAGGAGGGCTTCGGGGTGAGCAGTTCTTC
.	TRBD2	TRBJ2-1	TRBV9	CASSVAGTSAQFF	TGTGCCAGCAGCGTAGCTGGTACTAGCGCGCAGTTCTTC
.	.	TRBJ1-5	TRBV19	CASSLGGAGQPQHF	TGTGCCAGTAGCCTGGGGGGGGCGGGGCAGCCCCAGCATTTT
.	.	TRBJ1-2	TRBV7-2	CASSVHKTGRGDYTF	TGTGCCAGCAGCGTTCATAAGACAGGCCGAGGAGACTACACCTTC
.	TRBD1	TRBJ2-7	TRBV2	CASSEEQGANYEQYF	TGTGCCAGCAGTGAAGAACAGGGGGCAAACTACGAGCAGTACTTC
.	.	TRBJ1-3	TRBV29-1	CSVEDGAAGNTIYF	TGCAGCGTTGAAGATGGAGCAGCCGGAAACACCATATATTTT
.	TRBD1	TRBJ2-3	TRBV28	CASRPETGVDTQYF	TGTGCCAGCAGGCCTGAGACAGGGGTCGATACGCAGTATTTT